A selection of T cell receptor beta chains follows, all from one sample in a study of vaccination effects on CD4 cells after COVID-19. Sequencing used immunoSEQ multiplex PCR; TCRdb keeps in-frame clones, though not all of them. The table records over 55,000 clones, about 80% of them present only once. These receptors are not linked to any known antigen. This material consisted of CD4+ T cells from PBMCs cultured with HCoV-OC43 spike peptides, taken before COVID-19 vaccination. These receptors were obtained from a human donor who received a COVID-19 vaccine. Each CDR3 is given without its conserved first and last residue.

J | V | CDR3
TRBJ2-1 | TRBV19 | ASRGGAHLSYNEQF
TRBJ1-2 | TRBV30 | AWSKGQGGYGYT
TRBJ2-4 | TRBV5-1 | ASSLQGIGNIQY
TRBJ2-3 | TRBV28 | ASLLKGGQGPDTQY
TRBJ1-2 | TRBV29-1 | SGDRGNGYT
TRBJ1-3 | TRBV3-1/TRBV3-2 | ASSQERAFGGNTIY
TRBJ1-6 | TRBV5-1 | ASSLGRAPDSPLH
TRBJ1-1 | TRBV10-2 | ASRQGWATEAF
TRBJ2-1 | TRBV7-3 | ASSPRLAGDNEQF
TRBJ2-5 | TRBV5-1 | ASSLVGTQQETQY
TRBJ1-2 | TRBV15 | ATSRRDSYYGYT
TRBJ2-2 | TRBV7-2 | ASSYDRGPGELF
TRBJ2-5 | TRBV7-2 | ASSPSLAAKTQY
TRBJ1-1 | TRBV5-1 | ASSVLGTDTEAF
TRBJ1-1 | TRBV5-1 | ASSRQAGNTEAF